The 15 T cell receptor beta chains below all came from one sample that was sequenced in a study of T cell repertoires in cytomegalovirus infection. The antigens for these receptors are not known. TCRdb used MiXCR to reprocess the reads, holding one entry per CDR3 protein. The profile shows hundreds of thousands of distinct CDR3 sequences, around 32% of them singletons. The specimen was cultured CD8+ T cells from PBMCs, collected from culture after CMV antigen stimulation. The receptors were gathered from a human donor in good health (CMV status not recorded). Some clones in this sample may be carry-over from other donors' samples.

The CDR3 sequence is CASSRWGTEAFF. The CDR3, as DNA: TGTGCCAGCAGCCGATGGGGCACTGAAGCTTTCTTT. J is TRBJ1-1 and V is TRBV12-3 or TRBV12-4; D ambiguous. Deletions cut 6 bases from V and 4 bases from J, with 9 bases between. The CDR3 has 12 amino acids.

This chain links TRBV6-1 with TRBJ1-1; D unclear. V shed 7 bases and J shed 1 base, with 13 bases lying between them. The CDR3 is 14 amino acids. Germline V lookup: CDR1 MNHNS, CDR2 SASEGT. The CDR3 spells CASNRRQTNTEAFF. DNA for the CDR3: TGTGCCAGCAATCGAAGGCAGACGAACACTGAAGCTTTCTTT.

This clonotype was detected many times. This chain links TRBV27 with TRBJ2-1, with D possibly TRBD1 on 5 matching bases. The CDR3 sequence is 15 residues long. Per the germline V gene, CDR1 is MNHEY and CDR2 is SMNVEV (reference sequence). Deletions cut 2 bases from V and 2 bases from J, with 10 bases between. The CDR3 region is CASSLPQGPYNEQFF. Here the CDR3 DNA reads TGTGCCAGCAGTTTACCTCAGGGTCCCTACAATGAGCAGTTCTTC.

The chain links TRBV12-3 or TRBV12-4 to TRBJ1-4, with a possible D match to TRBD1 (5 bases). Trimming removed 2 bases from V and 8 bases from J, with 15 bases in between. This CDR3 has 15 residues. CDR3 coding DNA: TGTGCCAGCAGTTTATTCCGGGGCCGGGACGAAAAACTGTTTTTT. Translation: CASSLFRGRDEKLFF.

The V gene is TRBV2, the J gene TRBJ2-3, with 9 nucleotides matching TRBD2. The germline gives CDR1 SNHLY, CDR2 FYNNEI. The CDR3 contains 14 residues. After removal of 8 bases from V and 9 bases from J, the junction contained 12 bases not matched to a gene. The CDR3, as DNA: TGTGCCAGCCCTGGCGGGGGGGATTTAAGAACGCAGTATTTT. This codes for CASPGGGDLRTQYF.

CDR3 sequence (DNA): TGTGCCAGCAGCTTAGCGCAGGGGGGCGAGCAGTACGTC. It specifies CASSLAQGGEQYV. The chain links TRBV7-6 to TRBJ2-7, with D possibly TRBD1 on 7 matching bases. From germline, CDR1 is SGHVS and CDR2 FNYEAQ. The CDR3 consists of 13 residues. The ends were cut back, 0 bases at V and 6 bases at J, with 9 bases in the middle.

This clonotype was counted between two and nine times. V gene TRBV7-9 combines with J gene TRBJ1-2; 8 bases line up with TRBD1. Germline V gene data show CDR1 as SEHNR and CDR2 as FQNEAQ (reference sequence). The CDR3 spans 14 residues. The J segment lost 5 bases and the V segment lost 4 bases, leaving 6 bases of the junction unmatched. CDR3 DNA: TGTGCCAGCAGCTCCCCAGGGGGCCCTTATGGCTACACCTTC. This encodes CASSSPGGPYGYTF. The whole variable domain, remainder taken from reference TRBV7-9 and TRBJ1-2, is DTGVSQNPRHKITKRGQNVTFRCDPISEHNRLYWYRQTLGQGPEFLTYFQNEAQLEKSRLLSDRFSAERPKGSFSTLEIQRTEQGDSAMYLCASSSPGGPYGYTFGSGTRLTVV.

This clonotype was observed a handful of times. The rearrangement links TRBV27 to TRBJ1-5, with D possibly TRBD1 on 6 matching bases. V was pared by 3 bases and J by 2 bases, with 11 bases between. CDR1 is MNHEY and CDR2 is SMNVEV in the germline V gene (reference sequence). The CDR3 sequence is 15 residues long. CDR3: CASSFGGSGNQPQHF. The CDR3 coding sequence is TGTGCCAGCAGTTTTGGGGGCTCGGGCAATCAGCCCCAGCATTTT.

The chain is built from TRBV12-3 or TRBV12-4 and TRBJ1-5; D unresolved. The V and J ends lost 8 bases and 0 bases respectively, with 14 bases between them. The CDR3 sequence is 15 residues long. CDR3 amino acids: CASRSGYSSNQPQHF. The CDR3 DNA is TGTGCCAGCCGTTCGGGATACTCTAGCAATCAGCCCCAGCATTTT.

V and J are TRBV12-3 or TRBV12-4 and TRBJ2-7; D is undetermined. The CDR3 runs 13 residues. Trimming took 5 bases from V and 7 from J, leaving 15 bases between them. CDR3 residues: CASSLDRTLEQYV. The DNA for the CDR3 is TGTGCCAGCAGTCTCGACCGAACCTTGGAGCAGTACGTC.

This clonotype was seen at least ten times. The chain couples TRBV7-8 to TRBJ1-1; the D is unclear. Trimming took 4 bases from V and 0 from J, leaving 3 bases between them. Germline assignment: CDR1 SGHVS and CDR2 FQNEAQ. This CDR3 spans 12 amino acids. In nucleotides, the CDR3 is TGTGCCAGCAGCTGGGTGAACACTGAAGCTTTCTTT. This translates into CASSWVNTEAFF.

The CDR3: CASSENRLYF. In DNA, the CDR3 is TGCGCCAGCAGTGAAAACCGACTGTATTTT. This sequence joins TRBV10-2 and TRBJ1-3; D not resolved. Trimming took off 3 bases at V and 16 bases at J, with 10 bases between the two ends. There are 10 residues in the CDR3. In germline, CDR1 is WSHSY, CDR2 SAAADI.

This chain links TRBV5-1 with TRBJ2-5; 9 bases line up with TRBD2. After removal of 0 bases from V and 0 bases from J, the junction contained 3 bases not matched to a gene. The V gene's germline CDR1 is SGHRS and CDR2 YFSETQ. The CDR3 has 16 amino acids. CDR3: CASSLETSGYQETQYF. In nucleotides, the CDR3 is TGCGCCAGCAGCTTGGAGACTAGCGGATACCAAGAGACCCAGTACTTC. Using reference TRBV5-1 and TRBJ2-5 for the parts outside the CDR3, the full variable domain is KAGVTQTPRYLIKTRGQQVTLSCSPISGHRSVSWYQQTPGQGLQFLFEYFSETQRNKGNFPGRFSGRQFSNSRSEMNVSTLELGDSALYLCASSLETSGYQETQYFGPGTRLLVL.

The V and J genes are TRBV6-1 and TRBJ2-3; tentative D call: TRBD1 (6 bases). Germline CDR1 reads MNHNS; CDR2 reads SASEGT. Trimming took off 9 bases at V and 3 bases at J, with 13 bases between the two ends. The CDR3 is made up of 13 amino acids. The CDR3 sequence: CASIRGVTDTQYF. The CDR3 DNA reads as TGTGCCAGTATCAGGGGCGTAACAGATACGCAGTATTTT.

The chain joins TRBV15 to TRBJ2-2; TRBD1 aligns across 7 bases. The CDR3 runs 15 residues. Trimming took 5 bases from V and 1 from J; bases not matched to a gene: 4. Germline-derived CDR1 and CDR2 are LNHNV and YYDKDF (reference sequence). The CDR3 region has the DNA TGTGCCACCAGCGTGACAGGGAAGAACACCGGGGAGCTGTTTTTT. It is translated as CATSVTGKNTGELFF.